Below are 2 T cell receptor beta chains sequenced from a single sample in a study of regulatory T cells in long-lasting Graves disease (dated by TCRdb to about 2021). The time point label here, explained by the study, means: persistent/refractory GD, antithyroid drugs over 5 years with positive TRAb. RNA was extracted from PBMCs in TRIzol for both TCR sequencing and RNA sequencing. The library was built by means of multiplex PCR. TCRdb lists the instrument as Illumina HiSeq 4000. CDR3 regions were amplified by Arm-PCR with iRepertoire HTBI primers to construct TCR beta libraries. TCRdb handled the public reads itself, with Q25 trimming in fastp and clone calling in MiXCR, and kept productive beta chains. Entries that share a CDR3 protein sequence are merged under the most common genes and DNA. This sample is represented by about 340,000 distinct CDR3 sequences; about 20% of them were singletons. The ten largest account for around 30% of the sample.

The sample consisted of peripheral blood mononuclear cells (PBMCs), taken when the disease was refractory, from a patient treated with antithyroid drugs. Source of these receptors: a female donor with Graves disease.

This clonotype has a handful of counts. The J gene is TRBJ1-2, the V gene TRBV7-6; 12 bases match TRBD1. The CDR3 covers 16 residues. V shed 0 bases, J shed 4 bases, and the junction held 3 bases outside the gene matches. Germline V lookup: CDR1 SGHVS, CDR2 FNYEAQ. Here the CDR3 reads CASSLAGTGGSYGYTF. The CDR3 coding sequence is TGTGCCAGCAGCTTAGCGGGGACAGGGGGCTCCTATGGCTACACCTTC. Filled out from reference TRBV7-6 and TRBJ1-2, the complete variable domain reads GAGVSQSPRYKVTKRGQDVALRCDPISGHVSLYWYRQALGQGPEFLTYFNYEAQQDKSGLPNDRFSAERPEGSISTLTIQRTEQRDSAMYRCASSLAGTGGSYGYTFGSGTRLTVV.

This clonotype occurred a few times. The V and J genes are TRBV30 and TRBJ2-7, with 7 positions matching TRBD1. The V segment lost 4 bases and the J segment 0 bases; nucleotides outside the gene matches: 6. CDR3 length: 14 amino acids. Germline V lookup: CDR1 GTSNPN, CDR2 SVGIG (reference sequence). The CDR3 DNA reads as TGTGCCTGGACCCGTAGGGGGCCCTCCTACGAGCAGTACTTC. Translated, it gives CAWTRRGPSYEQYF. The whole variable domain, filled in from reference TRBV30 and TRBJ2-7, reads SQTIHQWPATLVQPVGSPLSLECTVEGTSNPNLYWYRQAAGRGLQLLFYSVGIGQISSEVPQNLSASRPQDRQFILSSKKLLLSDSGFYLCAWTRRGPSYEQYFGPGTRLTVT.